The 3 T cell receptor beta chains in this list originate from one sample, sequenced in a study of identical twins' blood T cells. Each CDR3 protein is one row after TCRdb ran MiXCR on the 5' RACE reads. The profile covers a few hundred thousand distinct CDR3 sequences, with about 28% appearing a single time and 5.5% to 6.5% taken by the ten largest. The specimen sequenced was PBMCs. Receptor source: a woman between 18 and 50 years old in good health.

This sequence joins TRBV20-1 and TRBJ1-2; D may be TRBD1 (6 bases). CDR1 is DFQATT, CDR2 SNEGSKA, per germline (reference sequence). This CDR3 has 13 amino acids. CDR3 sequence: CSGGGYEGYGYTF. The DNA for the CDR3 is TGCAGCGGAGGGGGTTATGAAGGCTATGGCTACACCTTC.

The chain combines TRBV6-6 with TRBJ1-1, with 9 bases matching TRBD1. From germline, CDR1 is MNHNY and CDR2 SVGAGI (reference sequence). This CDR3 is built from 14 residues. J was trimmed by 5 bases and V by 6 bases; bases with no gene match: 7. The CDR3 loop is CASRFNRGRTEAFF. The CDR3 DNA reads TGTGCCAGCAGATTCAACAGGGGGCGGACTGAAGCTTTCTTT.

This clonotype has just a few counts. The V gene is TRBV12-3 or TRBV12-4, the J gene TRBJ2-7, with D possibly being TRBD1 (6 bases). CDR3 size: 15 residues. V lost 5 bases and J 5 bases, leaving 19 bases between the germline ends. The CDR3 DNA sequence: TGTGCCAGCAGTCCCTTGGCAGGGGTGATCCACGAGCAGTACTTC. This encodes CASSPLAGVIHEQYF.